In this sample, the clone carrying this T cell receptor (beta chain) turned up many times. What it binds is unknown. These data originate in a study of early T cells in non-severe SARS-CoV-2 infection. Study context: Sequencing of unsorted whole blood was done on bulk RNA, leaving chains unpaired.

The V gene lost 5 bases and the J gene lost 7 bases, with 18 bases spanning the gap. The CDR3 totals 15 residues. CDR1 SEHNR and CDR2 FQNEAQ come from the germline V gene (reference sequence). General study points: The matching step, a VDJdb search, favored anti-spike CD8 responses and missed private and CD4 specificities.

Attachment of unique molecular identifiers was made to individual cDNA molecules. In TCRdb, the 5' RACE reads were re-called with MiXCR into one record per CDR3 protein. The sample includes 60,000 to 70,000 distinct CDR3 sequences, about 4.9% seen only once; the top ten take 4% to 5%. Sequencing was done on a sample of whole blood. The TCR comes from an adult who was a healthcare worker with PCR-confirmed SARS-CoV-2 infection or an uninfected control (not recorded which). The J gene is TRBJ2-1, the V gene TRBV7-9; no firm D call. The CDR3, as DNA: TGTGCCAGCAGCGCCGTAAGCCCGGCGGTGAATGAGCAGTTCTTC. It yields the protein CASSAVSPAVNEQFF.